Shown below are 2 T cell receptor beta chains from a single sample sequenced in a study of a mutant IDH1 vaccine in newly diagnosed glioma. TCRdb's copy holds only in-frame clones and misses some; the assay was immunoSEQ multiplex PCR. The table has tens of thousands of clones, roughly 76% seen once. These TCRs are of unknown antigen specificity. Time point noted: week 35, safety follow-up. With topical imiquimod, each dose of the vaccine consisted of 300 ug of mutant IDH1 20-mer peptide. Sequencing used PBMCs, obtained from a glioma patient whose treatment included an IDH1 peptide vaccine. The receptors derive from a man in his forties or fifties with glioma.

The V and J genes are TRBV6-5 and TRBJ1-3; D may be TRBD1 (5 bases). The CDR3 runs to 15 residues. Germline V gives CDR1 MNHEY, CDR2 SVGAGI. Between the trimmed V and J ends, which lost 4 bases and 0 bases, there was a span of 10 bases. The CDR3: CASSSQAFSGNTIYF. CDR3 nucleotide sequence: TGTGCCAGCAGTTCACAGGCCTTCTCTGGAAACACCATATATTTT.

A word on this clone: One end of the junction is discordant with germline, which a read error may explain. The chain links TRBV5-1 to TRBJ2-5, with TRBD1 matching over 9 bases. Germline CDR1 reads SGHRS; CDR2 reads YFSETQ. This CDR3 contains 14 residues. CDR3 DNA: TGCGCCAGCAGCAAGGGACAGGGTCAAGGGACCCAGTACTTC. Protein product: CASSKGQGQGTQYF. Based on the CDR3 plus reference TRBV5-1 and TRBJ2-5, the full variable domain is KAGVTQTPRYLIKTRGQQVTLSCSPISGHRSVSWYQQTPGQGLQFLFEYFSETQRNKGNFPGRFSGRQFSNSRSEMNVSTLELGDSALYLCASSKGQGQGTQYFGPGTRLLVL.